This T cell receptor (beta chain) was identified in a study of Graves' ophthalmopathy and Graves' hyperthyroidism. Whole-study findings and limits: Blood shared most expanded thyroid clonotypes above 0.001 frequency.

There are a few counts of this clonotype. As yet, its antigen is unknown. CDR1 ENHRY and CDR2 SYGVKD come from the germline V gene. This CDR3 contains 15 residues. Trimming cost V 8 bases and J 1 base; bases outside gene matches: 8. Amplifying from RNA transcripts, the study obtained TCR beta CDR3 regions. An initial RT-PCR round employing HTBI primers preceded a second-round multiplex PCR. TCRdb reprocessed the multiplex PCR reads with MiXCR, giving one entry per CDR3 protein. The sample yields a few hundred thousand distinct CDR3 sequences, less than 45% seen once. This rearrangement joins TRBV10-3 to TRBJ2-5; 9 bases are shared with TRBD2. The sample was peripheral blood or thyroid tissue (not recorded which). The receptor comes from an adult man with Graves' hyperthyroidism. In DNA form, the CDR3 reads TGTGCCATCGGGGCTAGCGGGGTCTCCCAAGAGACCCAGTACTTC. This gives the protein CAIGASGVSQETQYF.